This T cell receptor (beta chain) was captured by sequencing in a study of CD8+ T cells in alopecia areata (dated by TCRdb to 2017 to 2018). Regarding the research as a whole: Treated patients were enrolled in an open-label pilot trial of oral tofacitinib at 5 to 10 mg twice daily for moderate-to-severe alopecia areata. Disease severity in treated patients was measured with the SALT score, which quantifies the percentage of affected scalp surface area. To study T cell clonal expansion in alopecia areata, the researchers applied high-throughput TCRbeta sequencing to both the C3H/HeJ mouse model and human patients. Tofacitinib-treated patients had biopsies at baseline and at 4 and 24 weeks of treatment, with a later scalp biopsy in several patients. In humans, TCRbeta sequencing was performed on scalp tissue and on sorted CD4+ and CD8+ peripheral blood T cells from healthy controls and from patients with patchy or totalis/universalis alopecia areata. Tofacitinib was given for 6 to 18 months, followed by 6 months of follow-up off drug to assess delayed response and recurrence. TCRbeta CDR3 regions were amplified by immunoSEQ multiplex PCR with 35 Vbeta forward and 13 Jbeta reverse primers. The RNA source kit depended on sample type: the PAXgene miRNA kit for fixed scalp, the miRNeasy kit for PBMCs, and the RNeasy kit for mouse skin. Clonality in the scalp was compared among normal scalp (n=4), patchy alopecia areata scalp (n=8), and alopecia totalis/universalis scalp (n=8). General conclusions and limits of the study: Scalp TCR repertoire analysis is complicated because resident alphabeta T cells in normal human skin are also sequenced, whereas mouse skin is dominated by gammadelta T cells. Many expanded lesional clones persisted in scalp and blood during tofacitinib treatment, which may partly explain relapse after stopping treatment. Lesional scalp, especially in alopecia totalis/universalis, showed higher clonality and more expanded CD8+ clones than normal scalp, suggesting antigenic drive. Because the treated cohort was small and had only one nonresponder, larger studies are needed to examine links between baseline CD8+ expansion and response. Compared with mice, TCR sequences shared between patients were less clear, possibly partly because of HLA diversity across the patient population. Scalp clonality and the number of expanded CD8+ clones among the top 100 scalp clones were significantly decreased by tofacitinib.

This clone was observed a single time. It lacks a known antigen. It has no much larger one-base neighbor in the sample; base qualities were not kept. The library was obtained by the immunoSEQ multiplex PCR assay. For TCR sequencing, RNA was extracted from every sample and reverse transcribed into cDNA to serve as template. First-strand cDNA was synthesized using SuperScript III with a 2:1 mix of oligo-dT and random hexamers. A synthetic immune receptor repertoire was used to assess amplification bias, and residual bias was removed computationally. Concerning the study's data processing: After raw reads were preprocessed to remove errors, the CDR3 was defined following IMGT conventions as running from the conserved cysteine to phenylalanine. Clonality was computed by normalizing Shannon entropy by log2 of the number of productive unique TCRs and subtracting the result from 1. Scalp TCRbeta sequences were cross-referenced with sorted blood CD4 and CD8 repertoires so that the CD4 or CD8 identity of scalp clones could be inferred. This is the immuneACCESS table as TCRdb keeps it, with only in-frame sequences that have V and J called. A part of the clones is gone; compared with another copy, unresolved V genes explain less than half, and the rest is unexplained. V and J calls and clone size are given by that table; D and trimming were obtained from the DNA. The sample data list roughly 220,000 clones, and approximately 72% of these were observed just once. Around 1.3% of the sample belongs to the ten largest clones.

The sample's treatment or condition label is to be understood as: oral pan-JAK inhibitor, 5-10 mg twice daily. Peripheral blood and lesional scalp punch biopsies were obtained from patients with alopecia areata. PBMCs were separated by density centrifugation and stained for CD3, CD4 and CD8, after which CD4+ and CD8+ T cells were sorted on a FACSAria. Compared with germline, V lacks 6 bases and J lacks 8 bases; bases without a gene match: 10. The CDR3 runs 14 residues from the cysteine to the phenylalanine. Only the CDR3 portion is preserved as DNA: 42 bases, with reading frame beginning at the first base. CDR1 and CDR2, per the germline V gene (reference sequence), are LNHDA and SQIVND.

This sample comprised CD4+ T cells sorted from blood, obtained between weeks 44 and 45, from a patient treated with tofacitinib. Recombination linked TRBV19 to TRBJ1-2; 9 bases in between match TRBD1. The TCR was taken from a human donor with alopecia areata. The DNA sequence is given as TGTGCCAGTAGCCCGGGACAGGGAAGGGAAGGCTACACCTTC. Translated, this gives CASSPGQGREGYTF.